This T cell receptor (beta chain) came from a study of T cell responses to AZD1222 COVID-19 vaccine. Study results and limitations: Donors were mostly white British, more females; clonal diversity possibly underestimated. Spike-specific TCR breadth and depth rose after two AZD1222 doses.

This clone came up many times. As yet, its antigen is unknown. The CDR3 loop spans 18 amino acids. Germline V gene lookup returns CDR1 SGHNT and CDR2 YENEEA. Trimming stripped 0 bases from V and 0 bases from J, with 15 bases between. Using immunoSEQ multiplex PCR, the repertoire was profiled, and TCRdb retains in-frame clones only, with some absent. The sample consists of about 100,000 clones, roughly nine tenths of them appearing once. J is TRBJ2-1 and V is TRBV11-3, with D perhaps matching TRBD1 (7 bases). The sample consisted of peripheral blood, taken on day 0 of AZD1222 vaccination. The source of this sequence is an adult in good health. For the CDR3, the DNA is TGTGCCAGCAGCTTAGATCAGGGGGGTTCCAACTCCTACAATGAGCAGTTCTTC. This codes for CASSLDQGGSNSYNEQFF. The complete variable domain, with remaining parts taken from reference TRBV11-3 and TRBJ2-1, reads EAGVVQSPRYKIIEKKQPVAFWCNPISGHNTLYWYLQNLGQGPELLIRYENEEAVDDSQLPKDRFSAERLKGVDSTLKIQPAELGDSAVYLCASSLDQGGSNSYNEQFFGPGTRLTVL.